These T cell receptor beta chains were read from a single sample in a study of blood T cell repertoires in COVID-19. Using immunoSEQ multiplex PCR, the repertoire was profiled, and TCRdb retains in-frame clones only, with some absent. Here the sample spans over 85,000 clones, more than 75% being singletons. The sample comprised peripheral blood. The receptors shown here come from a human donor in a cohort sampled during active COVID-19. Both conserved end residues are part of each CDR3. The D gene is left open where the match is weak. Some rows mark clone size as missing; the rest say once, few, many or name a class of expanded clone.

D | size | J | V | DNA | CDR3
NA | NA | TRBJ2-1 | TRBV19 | TGTGCCAGTAGTATAGCCACAGGGAAGTTAAGGGAGCAGTTCTTC | CASSIATGKLREQFF
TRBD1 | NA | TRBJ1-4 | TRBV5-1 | TGCGCCAGCAGCCCCCACCGGGACAGGGGACGGGTTGAAGAAAAACTGTTTTTT | CASSPHRDRGRVEEKLFF
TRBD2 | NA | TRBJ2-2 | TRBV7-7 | TGTGCTAGCAGCTTGGGCCTAGCGGGGTGGAACACCGGGGAGCTGTTTTTT | CASSLGLAGWNTGELFF
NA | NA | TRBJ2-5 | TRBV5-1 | TGCGCCAGCAGCAGACTAGAGGTTAGAGAGACCCAGTACTTC | CASSRLEVRETQYF
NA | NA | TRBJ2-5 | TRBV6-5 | TGTGCCAGCAGTTACGGGGGGACCTTCCAAGAGACCCAGTACTTC | CASSYGGTFQETQYF
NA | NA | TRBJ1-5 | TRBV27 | TGTGCCAGCAGTTTAGGGGGGGCCCTACCTAGCAATCAGCCCCAGCATTTT | CASSLGGALPSNQPQHF
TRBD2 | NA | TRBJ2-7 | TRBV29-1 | TGCAGCGTTGATAAGGTTGGTAGCGGGGATATCTACGAGCAGTACTTC | CSVDKVGSGDIYEQYF
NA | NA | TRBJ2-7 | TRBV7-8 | TGTGCCAGCAGCTCCCTCGGTGAGCAGTACTTC | CASSSLGEQYF
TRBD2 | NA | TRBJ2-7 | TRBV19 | TGTGCCAGTAGTATTAGTCTAGCGGGGGACTACGAGCAGTACTTC | CASSISLAGDYEQYF
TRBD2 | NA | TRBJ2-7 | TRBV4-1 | TGCGCCAGCAGCCTGGATAGCGGGACCTACGAGCAGTACTTC | CASSLDSGTYEQYF
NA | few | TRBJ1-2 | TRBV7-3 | TGTGCCAGCAGCTTAGGCAGGGGAGAAGGTGGCTACACCTTC | CASSLGRGEGGYTF
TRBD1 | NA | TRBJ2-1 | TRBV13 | TGTGCCAGCAGCTCCGGGACAGGGGGATACAATGAGCAGTTCTTC | CASSSGTGGYNEQFF
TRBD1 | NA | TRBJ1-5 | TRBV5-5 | TGTGCCAGCAGCTCGGGGACAGGGGGCTTGAGTCAGCCCCAGCATTTT | CASSSGTGGLSQPQHF
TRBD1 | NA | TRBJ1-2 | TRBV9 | TGTGCCAGCAGCGCGAGGGGCCAGGGGGGCTCCTATGGCTACACCTTC | CASSARGQGGSYGYTF
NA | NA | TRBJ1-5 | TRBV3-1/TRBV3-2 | TGTGCCAGCAGCCCGAGGGGGTTAGACAATCAGCCCCAGCATTTT | CASSPRGLDNQPQHF
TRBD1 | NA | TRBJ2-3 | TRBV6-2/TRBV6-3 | TGTGCCAGCAGTTACTCTCTCCAGGGGGCGAGAGTAGATACGCAGTATTTT | CASSYSLQGARVDTQYF
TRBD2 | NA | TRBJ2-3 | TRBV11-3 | TGTGCCAGCAGCTTAGATGGGACTAGCGGGAGTGTTGATACGCAGTATTTT | CASSLDGTSGSVDTQYF
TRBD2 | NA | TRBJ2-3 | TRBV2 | TGTGCCAGCACCGGGCTAGCGGGGATGGATACGCAGTATTTT | CASTGLAGMDTQYF